These T cell receptor beta chains were read from a single sample in a study of shared clonotypes between healthy human individuals. The assay was immunoSEQ multiplex PCR, and TCRdb's table has in-frame clones only and misses some. The repertoire holds around 720,000 clones, with roughly 73% as singletons. Sequenced: memory CD4+ T cells sorted from blood. Receptor source: a woman aged 30 to 39 in good health. The CDR3 runs from the conserved cysteine through the conserved F or W. D genes are given only for firm matches. Clone sizes are given selectively: once, few, many, or a class where the clone is expanded.

-	-	13	TRBV7-3	TRBJ2-7	TGTGCCAGCAGCTTCGACAGCAACTACGAGCAGTACTTC	CASSFDSNYEQYF
-	TRBD2	14	TRBV28	TRBJ2-2	TGTGCCGCCTGGGGAGGGCTTTTAACCGGGGAGCTGTTTTTT	CAAWGGLLTGELFF
-	-	11	TRBV7-9	TRBJ2-1	TGTGCCAGCACCCCGGGAGCTGAGCAGTTCTTC	CASTPGAEQFF
-	TRBD2	16	TRBV19	TRBJ2-1	TGTGCCAGTAGTAAAAAGCGGGACCACTCCTACAATGAGCAGTTCTTC	CASSKKRDHSYNEQFF
-	-	15	TRBV7-8	TRBJ2-5	TGTGCCAGCAGCCGACAGACAGGGGAGGGAGAGACCCAGTACTTC	CASSRQTGEGETQYF
few	-	13	TRBV29-1	TRBJ1-2	TGCAGCGCTAGGAGGGCCCAGCAAGGTGGCTACACCTTC	CSARRAQQGGYTF
-	-	15	TRBV27	TRBJ2-2	TGTGCCAGCAGGGTAGGGGCCTTGAACACCGGGGAGCTGTTTTTT	CASRVGALNTGELFF
few	-	16	TRBV6-5	TRBJ1-1	TGTGCCAGCAGTTACTTCTCAGGGTCAGGGAACACTGAAGCTTTCTTT	CASSYFSGSGNTEAFF
-	-	15	TRBV7-6	TRBJ1-5	TGTGCCAGCAGCTTAAGGGCGGGAACCAATCAGCCCCAGCATTTT	CASSLRAGTNQPQHF
-	-	16	TRBV4-1	TRBJ1-4	TGCGCCAGCAGCCAAGGGTACGGCACAACTAATGAAAAACTGTTTTTT	CASSQGYGTTNEKLFF
-	TRBD2	16	TRBV10-2	TRBJ2-2	TGCGCCAGCACCCTCTCAGCGGGAGGGCCTGGCGGGGAGCTGTTTTTT	CASTLSAGGPGGELFF
-	-	18	TRBV5-1	TRBJ2-6	TGCGCCAGCAGCTGGAACGGAGGGATTGACTCTGGGGCCAACGTCCTGACTTTC	CASSWNGGIDSGANVLTF
-	TRBD2	15	TRBV6-1	TRBJ2-2	TGTGCCAGCGGGGAGGGACGGATCTTATTCCGTGGGCTGTTTTTT	CASGEGRILFRGLFF
once	-	13	TRBV11-2	TRBJ2-5	TGTGCCAGCAGCTTCAGAGGTCGAGAGACCCAGTACTTC	CASSFRGRETQYF
-	-	13	TRBV6-5	TRBJ2-7	TGTGCCAGCAGTGATCCGGACTCCTACGAGCAGTACTTC	CASSDPDSYEQYF
few	TRBD2	17	TRBV2	TRBJ2-1	TGTGCCAGCAGTGACAGGACTAGCGGGAGGCGGTGGAATGAGCAGTTCTTC	CASSDRTSGRRWNEQFF
-	TRBD2	14	TRBV11-2	TRBJ2-7	TGTGCCAGCAGCGTCAGCGGGAGGATCTACGAGCAGTACTTC	CASSVSGRIYEQYF
-	-	16	TRBV7-9	TRBJ1-3	TGTGCCAGCAGCTTAGCGCAGCCAGGGGCTGGAAACACCATATATTTT	CASSLAQPGAGNTIYF
many	-	12	TRBV18	TRBJ1-1	TGTGCCACCATGACGGGGGGCACTGAAGCTTTCTTT	CATMTGGTEAFF
-	-	13	TRBV11-2	TRBJ2-7	TGTGCCAGCAGCCCGCGAAGGGCTTACGAGCAGTACTTC	CASSPRRAYEQYF
few	TRBD1	13	TRBV29-1	TRBJ2-7	TGCAGCGTTGGGGGACAGGGTTCCTACGAGCAGTACTTC	CSVGGQGSYEQYF
-	TRBD1	14	TRBV28	TRBJ2-1	TGTGCCAGCAGTTCCTCCGGGACAGACAATGAGCAGTTCTTC	CASSSSGTDNEQFF
-	-	14	TRBV6-5	TRBJ2-7	TGTGCCAGCAGTTCGACCCGCAGGCGGGACGAGCAGTACTTC	CASSSTRRRDEQYF
-	-	12	TRBV10-3	TRBJ2-7	TGTGCCATCAGTGAGTCTTCCTACGAGCAGTACTTC	CAISESSYEQYF
-	-	18	TRBV27	TRBJ2-3	TGTGCCAGCAGTTTTTGGCCCCCTAAGAAGGGGGGTCCAGATACGCAGTATTTT	CASSFWPPKKGGPDTQYF
-	-	16	TRBV5-8	TRBJ2-3	TGTGCCAGCAGCTTGGCCGTGGCTAGCGACACAGATACGCAGTATTTT	CASSLAVASDTDTQYF
-	-	15	TRBV19	TRBJ1-2	TGTGCCAGTGGCGGTACTGGTGGTTTAGGCTATGGCTACACCTTC	CASGGTGGLGYGYTF
-	-	15	TRBV9	TRBJ2-1	TGTGCCAGCAGCCCCCGCGAGGATTTAGCGGTTGAGCAGTTCTTC	CASSPREDLAVEQFF
few	-	12	TRBV6-1	TRBJ2-7	TGTGCCAGCAGTGTCGACGGCTACGAGCAGTACTTC	CASSVDGYEQYF
-	-	15	TRBV28	TRBJ1-5	TGTGCCAGCAGTTTTGGACGGTTTAACAATCAGCCCCAGCATTTT	CASSFGRFNNQPQHF
-	-	11	TRBV20-1	TRBJ2-5	TGCAGTGCCGAAATCCAAGAGACCCAGTACTTC	CSAEIQETQYF
-	-	15	TRBV4-1	TRBJ2-3	TGCGCCAGCAGCCAAGGCCGACTAGTCACAGATACGCAGTATTTT	CASSQGRLVTDTQYF
-	TRBD2	14	TRBV9	TRBJ2-7	TGTGCCAGCAACTCGGGACTAGCTGTCCACGAGCAGTACTTC	CASNSGLAVHEQYF
once	-	16	TRBV28	TRBJ1-2	TGTGCCAGCAGTTCTACTTCGAGGGTCCCTGGCTATGGCTACACCTTC	CASSSTSRVPGYGYTF
-	TRBD1	12	TRBV29-1	TRBJ2-5	TGCAGCGCGAGGACAGGCCAAGAGACCCAGTACTTC	CSARTGQETQYF
-	-	14	TRBV7-2	TRBJ1-1	TGTGCCAGCAGCTTTCTCTCCGGGCAAACTGAAGCTTTCTTT	CASSFLSGQTEAFF
-	TRBD2	21	TRBV4-2	TRBJ2-3	TGTGCCAGCAGCCAGTTCCAGGCGACTAGCGGGCAAAACTATAGGACAGATACGCAGTATTTT	CASSQFQATSGQNYRTDTQYF
-	-	17	TRBV7-8	TRBJ1-4	TGTGCCAGCAGCCGCGGCCAGGGGTTCGCAACTAATGAAAAACTGTTTTTT	CASSRGQGFATNEKLFF
-	TRBD1	15	TRBV30	TRBJ2-1	TGTGCCTGGCAAAAACTCGACAGGGGGAAAGGTGAGCAGTTCTTC	CAWQKLDRGKGEQFF
-	TRBD1	16	TRBV19	TRBJ1-5	TGTGCCAGTAGTTCATGGACAGGGTCAAGCAATCAGCCCCAGCATTTT	CASSSWTGSSNQPQHF
-	-	18	TRBV7-2	TRBJ2-2	TGTGCCAGCAGCTACGTCCTGGTGGGAGGTGCGAACACCGGGGAGCTGTTTTTT	CASSYVLVGGANTGELFF
-	-	13	TRBV7-9	TRBJ1-5	TGTGCCAGCAGCCACAACGGAGATCAGCCCCAGCATTTT	CASSHNGDQPQHF
-	-	14	TRBV11-2	TRBJ2-7	TGTGCCAGCAGCCCTTCGCAGGGACACGTAGAGCAGTACTTC	CASSPSQGHVEQYF
-	TRBD1	18	TRBV19	TRBJ1-5	TGTGCCAGTAGTCCTGATCTGGACAGGGGGCTAAGCAATCAGCCCCAGCATTTT	CASSPDLDRGLSNQPQHF
-	TRBD1	15	TRBV27	TRBJ1-4	TGTGCCAGCAGTTCGGACAGGGGATCAAATGAAAAACTGTTTTTT	CASSSDRGSNEKLFF
-	-	15	TRBV6-5	TRBJ1-1	TGTGCCAGCAAATCAACGGGGGGTATGAACACTGAAGCTTTCTTT	CASKSTGGMNTEAFF
few	-	16	TRBV5-1	TRBJ2-2	TGCGCCAGCGCTGGGGAACGCACGGTGAATGCCGGGGAGCTGTTTTTT	CASAGERTVNAGELFF
-	-	14	TRBV16	TRBJ1-1	TGTGCCAGCGTAAAGGAGACCTGGAACACTGAAGCTTTCTTT	CASVKETWNTEAFF